A single TCR beta chain is shown here with its context. Its antigen is still unknown. Base qualities were left out, and no much larger clone turns up one base away. This sample stems from a study of human T cells and chemical hapten exposure (dated by TCRdb to the early 2020s). In terms of the full investigation: For sensitization, 2% DPC in acetone was applied to a roughly 2 cm by roughly 2 cm area of upper inner arm skin. Patch tests used Finn chambers with 0.01% DPC on the upper back, scored after 6 days by International Contact Dermatitis Research Group standards. Patients additionally received weekly therapeutic DPC doses to the scalp throughout the roughly 26-week study period. The mostly female patient cohort included alopecia areata with under or over 50% scalp involvement, alopecia totalis and alopecia universalis. Peripheral blood TCR repertoire changes were tracked in vivo in alopecia patients during primary and secondary sensitization to the hapten diphenylcyclopropenone (DPC). Libraries were pooled for sequencing, and variation in per-sample TCR yields was attributed mainly to small differences in library volumes within the pool. Roughly 30 alopecia patients gave blood for TCR sequencing at one to four time points (pre-sensitization, 2, 6 and 24 weeks). Patient blood was sampled pre-sensitization (week 0) and at 2, 6 and about 24 weeks after DPC sensitization.

Overall study results and their limits: A positive correlation was found between the number of PT1 expanded TCRs and patch test score, with significance reached at thresholds 8, 16 and 32 but not 4. Repeated subsampling changed both the strength of the expansion versus patch-test correlation and the threshold at which the correlation became significant. Expanded TCRs formed significantly more large CDR3 similarity clusters than pre-sensitization or healthy control sets, consistent with antigen-driven responses. Because every patient had alopecia, a presumed autoimmune disease, the patients' immune response might differ from that of healthy individuals. The number of TCRs above 1 in 1000 frequency did not change with DPC sensitization; there was no evidence of global repertoire structure alterations.

Explained via the paper, the time point label denotes: patch test 2, 6 weeks after DPC sensitization. The treatment or condition label, read with the paper, signifies: therapeutic diphenylcyclopropenone sensitization with weekly scalp DPC. Blood at each patch-test visit was drawn before the patch test was applied. To be eligible, patients had to be aged 18 to 70, diagnosed with alopecia and judged suitable for DPC therapy, while pregnant patients were excluded. Total RNA was extracted from unfractionated whole blood that had been collected in Tempus Blood RNA tubes. Receptor libraries were prepared by RACE. The sample was run on a NextSeq 500. During library preparation, unique molecular identifiers were attached to individual cDNA molecules so that TCRs could be counted in a quantitative, reproducible way. For every blood RNA sample, sequencing covered both the TCR alpha and TCR beta chains. The original pipeline was this. Samples had a median of roughly 91,000 TCRs, with a range from about 23,224 to 750,000. V, J and CDR3 annotation of the TCR reads was carried out using the Decombinator software suite. For the PS versus PT1 abundance plots, all samples were subsampled to the same number of TCRs (28,000). Expanded TCRs were defined as absent before sensitization and observed at least eight times at the 2-week time point. TCRdb trimmed the raw reads at Q25, called clones with MiXCR and kept productive beta chains. Every distinct CDR3 protein forms one entry, paired with its most common genes and DNA. The V and J calls follow TCRdb's processing rather than the paper's. The sample data list fewer than 85,000 distinct CDR3 sequences, and roughly a tenth of these were observed just once. Together, the top ten hold roughly 2.4% of the sample.

The material was whole blood, obtained in connection with sensitization to the hapten diphenylcyclopropenone (DPC). The clonotype was recovered from a woman in her twenties or thirties with alopecia areata. Some clones in this sample may be carry-over from other donors' samples.

Here is the DNA: TGTGCCAGCAGCCAAGATGGTGCGAGCAATCAGCCCCAGCATTTT. Its coded protein is CASSQDGASNQPQHF. Recombination linked TRBV4-2 to TRBJ1-5, with the D gene call left open. In the germline V gene, CDR1 corresponds to LGHNA and CDR2 to YNFKEQ. V was cut back by 0 bases and J by 1 base, leaving a gap of 7 bases between them. Its CDR3 holds 15 amino acids, cysteine through phenylalanine. CDR3 DNA is the only sequence kept; it has 45 bases, read in frame from the first base.